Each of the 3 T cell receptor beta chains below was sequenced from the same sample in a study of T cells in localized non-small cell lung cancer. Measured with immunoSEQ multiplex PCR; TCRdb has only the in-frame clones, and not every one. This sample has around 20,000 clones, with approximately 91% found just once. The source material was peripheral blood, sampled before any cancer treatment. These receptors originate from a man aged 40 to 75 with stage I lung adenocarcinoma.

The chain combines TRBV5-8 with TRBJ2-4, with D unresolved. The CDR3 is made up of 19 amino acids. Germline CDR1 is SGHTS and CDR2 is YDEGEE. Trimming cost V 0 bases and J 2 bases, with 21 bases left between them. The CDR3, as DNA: TGTGCCAGCAGCTTGGAAATTATTCAGGCTAAGGACCCCAAAAACATTCAGTACTTC. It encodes CASSLEIIQAKDPKNIQYF.

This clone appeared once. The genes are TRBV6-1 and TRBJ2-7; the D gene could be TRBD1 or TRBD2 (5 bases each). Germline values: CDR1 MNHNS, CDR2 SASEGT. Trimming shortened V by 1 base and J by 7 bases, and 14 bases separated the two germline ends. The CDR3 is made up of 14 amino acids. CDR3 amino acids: CASSEGLSGREQYF. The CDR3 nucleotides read TGTGCCAGCAGTGAAGGTTTATCGGGGCGGGAGCAGTACTTC.

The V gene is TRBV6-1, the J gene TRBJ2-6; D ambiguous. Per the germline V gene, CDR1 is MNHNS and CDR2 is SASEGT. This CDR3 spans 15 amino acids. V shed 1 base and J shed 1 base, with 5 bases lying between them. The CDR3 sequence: CASSEGPSGANVLTF. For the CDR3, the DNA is TGTGCCAGCAGTGAAGGACCTTCTGGGGCCAACGTCCTGACTTTC.